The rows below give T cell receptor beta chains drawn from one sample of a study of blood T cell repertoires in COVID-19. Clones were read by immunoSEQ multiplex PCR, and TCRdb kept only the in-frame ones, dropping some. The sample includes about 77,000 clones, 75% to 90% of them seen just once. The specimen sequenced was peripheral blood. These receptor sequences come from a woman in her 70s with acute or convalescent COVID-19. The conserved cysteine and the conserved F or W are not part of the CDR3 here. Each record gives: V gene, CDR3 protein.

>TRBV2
ASRLRQAAF
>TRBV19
ASTPAGKRLRDTEAF
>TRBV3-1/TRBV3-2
ASSQVLRNTEAF
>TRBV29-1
SVEATGQADEQF
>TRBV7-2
ASTGTPQETQY
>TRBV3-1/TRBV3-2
ASSQGALAGGNYEQF
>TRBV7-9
ASSSGDNQPQH
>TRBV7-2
ASSSATAWETQY
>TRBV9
ASSVGTGGFYEQY
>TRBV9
ASSASLRGDEQF
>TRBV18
ASSPTGEWTEAF
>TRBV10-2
ASTPSGGAGELF
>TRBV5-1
ASSLGQGMMTEAF
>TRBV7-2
ASSSRSGGAWETQY
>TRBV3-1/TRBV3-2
ASSQPDRGLQETQY
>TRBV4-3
ASSQEVRGAGELF
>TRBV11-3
ASSQGPAHTQY
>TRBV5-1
ASSLEGAGRNTEAF
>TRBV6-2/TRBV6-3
ASSRQGATEAF
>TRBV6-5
ASAEGDTGELF
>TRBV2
ASGWDTFSVTGYT
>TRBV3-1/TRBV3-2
ASSHPLAVDTQY
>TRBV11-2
ASSFWPGQGNEQF
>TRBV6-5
ASKTVGANEQF
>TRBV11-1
ASSLGQGSGETQY
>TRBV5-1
ASSLGIQGGGTEAF
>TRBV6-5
ASSYSKRWSEAF
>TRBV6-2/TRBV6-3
ASSFPSGGAIYNEQF
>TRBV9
ASSVSGQGNSPLH
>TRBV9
ASSLGQSGTEAF
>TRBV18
ASSQGQGETGELF